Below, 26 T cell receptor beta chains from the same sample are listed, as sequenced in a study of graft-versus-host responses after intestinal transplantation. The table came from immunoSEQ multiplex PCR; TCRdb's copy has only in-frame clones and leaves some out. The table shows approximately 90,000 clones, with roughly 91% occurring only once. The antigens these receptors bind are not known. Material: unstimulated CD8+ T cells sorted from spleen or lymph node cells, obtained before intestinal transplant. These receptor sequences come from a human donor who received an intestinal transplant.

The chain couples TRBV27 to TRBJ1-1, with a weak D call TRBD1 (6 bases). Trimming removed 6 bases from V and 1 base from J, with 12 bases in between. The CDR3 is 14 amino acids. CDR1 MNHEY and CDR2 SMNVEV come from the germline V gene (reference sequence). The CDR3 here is CASRLTGSNTEAFF. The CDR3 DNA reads TGTGCCAGCAGGCTAACAGGGTCGAACACTGAAGCTTTCTTT.

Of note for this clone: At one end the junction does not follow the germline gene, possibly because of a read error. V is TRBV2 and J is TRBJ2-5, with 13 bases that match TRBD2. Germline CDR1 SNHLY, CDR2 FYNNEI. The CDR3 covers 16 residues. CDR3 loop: CASREGTSGAQETQYF. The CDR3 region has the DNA TGTGCCAGCAGGGAAGGGACTAGCGGGGCCCAAGAGACCCAGTACTTC.

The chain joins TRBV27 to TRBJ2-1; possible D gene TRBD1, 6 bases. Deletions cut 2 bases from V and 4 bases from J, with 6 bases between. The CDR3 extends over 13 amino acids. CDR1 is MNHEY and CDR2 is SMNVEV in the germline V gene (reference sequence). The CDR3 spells CASSLDRYNEQFF. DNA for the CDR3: TGTGCCAGCAGTTTAGACAGGTACAATGAGCAGTTCTTC.

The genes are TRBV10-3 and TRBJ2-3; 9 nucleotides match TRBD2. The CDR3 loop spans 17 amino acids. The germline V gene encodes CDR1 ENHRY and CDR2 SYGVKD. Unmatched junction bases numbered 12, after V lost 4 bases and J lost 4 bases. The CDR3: CAISGAGGGAVADTQYF. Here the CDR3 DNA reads TGTGCCATCAGTGGAGCTGGCGGGGGGGCCGTGGCAGATACGCAGTATTTT.

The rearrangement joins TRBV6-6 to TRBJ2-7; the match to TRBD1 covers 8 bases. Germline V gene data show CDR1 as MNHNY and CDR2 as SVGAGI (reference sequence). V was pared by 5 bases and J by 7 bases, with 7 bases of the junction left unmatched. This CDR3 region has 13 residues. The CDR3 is CASSPTGAGEQYF. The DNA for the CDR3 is TGTGCCAGCAGTCCGACAGGGGCGGGGGAGCAGTACTTC.

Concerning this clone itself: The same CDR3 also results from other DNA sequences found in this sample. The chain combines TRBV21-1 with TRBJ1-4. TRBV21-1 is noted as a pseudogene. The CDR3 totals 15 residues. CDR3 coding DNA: TGTGCCAGCAGCAAAGTCGGGGAGGTGAGTGAAAAACTGTTTTTT. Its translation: CASSKVGEVSEKLFF.

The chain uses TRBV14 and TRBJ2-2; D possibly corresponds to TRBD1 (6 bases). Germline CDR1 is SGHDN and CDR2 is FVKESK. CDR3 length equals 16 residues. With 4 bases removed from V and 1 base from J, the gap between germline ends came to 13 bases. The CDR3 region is CASSPLDSKNTGELFF. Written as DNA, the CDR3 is TGTGCCAGCAGCCCTTTGGACAGCAAGAACACCGGGGAGCTGTTTTTT. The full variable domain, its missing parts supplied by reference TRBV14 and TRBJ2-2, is EAGVTQFPSHSVIEKGQTVTLRCDPISGHDNLYWYRRVMGKEIKFLLHFVKESKQDESGMPNNRFLAERTGGTYSTLKVQPAELEDSGVYFCASSPLDSKNTGELFFGEGSRLTVL.

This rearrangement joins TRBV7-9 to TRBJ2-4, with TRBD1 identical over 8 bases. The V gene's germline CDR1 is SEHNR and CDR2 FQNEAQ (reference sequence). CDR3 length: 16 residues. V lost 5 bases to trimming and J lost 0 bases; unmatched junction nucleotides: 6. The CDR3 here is CASSAWTGLAKNIQYF. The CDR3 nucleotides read TGTGCCAGCAGCGCCTGGACAGGGTTAGCCAAAAACATTCAGTACTTC.

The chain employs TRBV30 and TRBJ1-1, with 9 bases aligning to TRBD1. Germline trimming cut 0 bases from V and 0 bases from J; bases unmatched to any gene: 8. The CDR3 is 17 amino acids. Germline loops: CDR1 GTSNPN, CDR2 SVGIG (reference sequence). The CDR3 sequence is CAWSVTGGSGLNTEAFF. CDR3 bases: TGTGCCTGGAGTGTTACAGGGGGCTCGGGATTGAACACTGAAGCTTTCTTT.

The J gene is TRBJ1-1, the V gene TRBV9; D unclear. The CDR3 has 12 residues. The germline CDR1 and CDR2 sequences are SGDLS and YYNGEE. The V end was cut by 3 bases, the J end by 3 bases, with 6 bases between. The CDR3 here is CASSEADTEAFF. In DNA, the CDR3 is TGTGCCAGCAGCGAAGCGGACACTGAAGCTTTCTTT.

For the CDR3, the DNA is TGTGCCAGCAGTCCTACAGGGGGTTATGACGTAGATACGCAGTATTTT. Encoded protein: CASSPTGGYDVDTQYF. The V and J genes are TRBV27 and TRBJ2-3, with 8 nucleotides matching TRBD1. V trimming: 5 bases; J trimming: 5 bases; junction bases outside the gene matches: 12. The V gene's germline CDR1 is MNHEY and CDR2 SMNVEV (reference sequence). The CDR3 covers 16 residues.

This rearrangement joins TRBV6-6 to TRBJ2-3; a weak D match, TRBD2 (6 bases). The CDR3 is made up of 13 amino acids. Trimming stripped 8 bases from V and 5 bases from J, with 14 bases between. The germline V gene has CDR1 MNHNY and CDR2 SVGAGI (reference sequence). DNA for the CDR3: TGTGCCAGCCTCTGGGGGGAAGGAGATACGCAGTATTTT. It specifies CASLWGEGDTQYF.

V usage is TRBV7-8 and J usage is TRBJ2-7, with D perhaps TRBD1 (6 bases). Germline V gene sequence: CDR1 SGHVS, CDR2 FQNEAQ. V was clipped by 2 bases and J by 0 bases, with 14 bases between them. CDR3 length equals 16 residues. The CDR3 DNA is TGTGCCAGCAGCTTAATAGGACAGCTCAGCTCCTACGAGCAGTACTTC. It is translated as CASSLIGQLSSYEQYF.

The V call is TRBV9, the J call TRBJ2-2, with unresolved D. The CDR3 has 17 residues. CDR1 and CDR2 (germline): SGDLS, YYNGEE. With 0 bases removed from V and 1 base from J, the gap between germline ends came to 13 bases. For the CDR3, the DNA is TGTGCCAGCAGCGTAGATGGTGGGCACATGAACACCGGGGAGCTGTTTTTT. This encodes CASSVDGGHMNTGELFF.

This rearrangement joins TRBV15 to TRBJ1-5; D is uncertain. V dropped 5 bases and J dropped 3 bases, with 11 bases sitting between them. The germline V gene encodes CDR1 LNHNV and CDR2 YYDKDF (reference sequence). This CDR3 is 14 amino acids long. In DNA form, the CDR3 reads TGTGCCACCAGCCGCGGGTCTTTCAATCAGCCCCAGCATTTT. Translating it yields CATSRGSFNQPQHF.

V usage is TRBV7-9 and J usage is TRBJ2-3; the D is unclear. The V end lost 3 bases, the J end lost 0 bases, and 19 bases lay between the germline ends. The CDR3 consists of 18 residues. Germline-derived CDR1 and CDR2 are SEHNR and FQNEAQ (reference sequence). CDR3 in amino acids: CASSFPSRLQTSTDTQYF. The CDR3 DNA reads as TGTGCCAGCAGCTTTCCGTCTCGTCTCCAAACTAGCACAGATACGCAGTATTTT.

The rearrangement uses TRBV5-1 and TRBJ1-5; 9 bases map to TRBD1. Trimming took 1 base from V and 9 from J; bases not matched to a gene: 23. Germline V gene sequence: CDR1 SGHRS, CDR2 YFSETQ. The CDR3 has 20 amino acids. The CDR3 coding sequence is TGCGCCAGCAGCTTGTTTGAAAGTGGGCGGGACAGGGCGGCGAAGGGGCCCCAGCATTTT. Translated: CASSLFESGRDRAAKGPQHF.

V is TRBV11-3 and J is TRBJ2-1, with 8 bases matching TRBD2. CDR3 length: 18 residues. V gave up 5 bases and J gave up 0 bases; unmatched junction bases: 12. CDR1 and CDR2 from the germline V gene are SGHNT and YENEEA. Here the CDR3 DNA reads TGTGCCAGCAGCCCAGCGGGAGCGGGCCCAAGCTCCTACAATGAGCAGTTCTTC. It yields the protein CASSPAGAGPSSYNEQFF. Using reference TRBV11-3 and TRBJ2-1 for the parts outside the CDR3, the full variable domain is EAGVVQSPRYKIIEKKQPVAFWCNPISGHNTLYWYLQNLGQGPELLIRYENEEAVDDSQLPKDRFSAERLKGVDSTLKIQPAELGDSAVYLCASSPAGAGPSSYNEQFFGPGTRLTVL.

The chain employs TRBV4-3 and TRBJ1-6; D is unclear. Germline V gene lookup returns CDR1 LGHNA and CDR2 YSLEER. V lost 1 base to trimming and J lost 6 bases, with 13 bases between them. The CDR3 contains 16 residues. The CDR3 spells CASSQVRLGANSPLHF. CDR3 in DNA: TGCGCCAGCAGCCAAGTTAGATTGGGAGCTAATTCACCCCTCCACTTT.

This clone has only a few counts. The CDR3 coding sequence is TGTGCCAGCAGTTATGGCCTTGGAAACACCATATATTTT. Protein sequence: CASSYGLGNTIYF. The chain is built from TRBV6-5 and TRBJ1-3; D not certain. V lost 3 bases, J lost 3 bases, and 6 bases lay in between. CDR3 length: 13 amino acids. The germline V gene has CDR1 MNHEY and CDR2 SVGAGI.

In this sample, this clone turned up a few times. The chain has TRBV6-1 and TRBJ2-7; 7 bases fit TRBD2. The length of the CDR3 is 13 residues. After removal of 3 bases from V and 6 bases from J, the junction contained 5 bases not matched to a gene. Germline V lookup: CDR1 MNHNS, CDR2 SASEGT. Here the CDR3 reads CASSDRGLLEQYF. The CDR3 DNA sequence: TGTGCCAGCAGTGATAGGGGACTACTCGAGCAGTACTTC.

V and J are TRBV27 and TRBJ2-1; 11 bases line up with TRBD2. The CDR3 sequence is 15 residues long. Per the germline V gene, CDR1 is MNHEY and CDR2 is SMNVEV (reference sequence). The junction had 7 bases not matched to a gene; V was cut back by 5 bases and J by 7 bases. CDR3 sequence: CASSISGGGPNEQFF. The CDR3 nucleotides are TGTGCCAGCAGTATTAGCGGGGGGGGCCCGAATGAGCAGTTCTTC.

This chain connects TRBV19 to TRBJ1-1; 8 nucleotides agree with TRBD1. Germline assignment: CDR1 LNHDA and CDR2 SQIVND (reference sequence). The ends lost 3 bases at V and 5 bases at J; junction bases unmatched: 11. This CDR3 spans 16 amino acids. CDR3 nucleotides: TGTGCCAGTAGTATGCAGGGGGCGGAATGGTTGACTGAAGCTTTCTTT. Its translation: CASSMQGAEWLTEAFF. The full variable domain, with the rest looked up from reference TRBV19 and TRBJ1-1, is DGGITQSPKYLFRKEGQNVTLSCEQNLNHDAMYWYRQDPGQGLRLIYYSQIVNDFQKGDIAEGYSVSREKKESFPLTVTSAQKNPTAFYLCASSMQGAEWLTEAFFGQGTRLTVV.

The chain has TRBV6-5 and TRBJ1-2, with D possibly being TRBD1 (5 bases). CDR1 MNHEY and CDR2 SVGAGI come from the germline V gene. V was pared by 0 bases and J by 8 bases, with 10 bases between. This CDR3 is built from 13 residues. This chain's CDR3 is CASSYSPGPGYTF. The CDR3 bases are TGTGCCAGCAGTTACTCGCCAGGGCCCGGCTACACCTTC.

In DNA, the CDR3 is TGTGCCAGCAGCCCGCCGAGGGGGTTCCACGAGCAGTACTTC. It codes for CASSPPRGFHEQYF. The V and J genes are TRBV28 and TRBJ2-7, with D possibly matching TRBD1 (6 bases). This CDR3 contains 14 residues. Trimming removed 6 bases at V and 5 bases at J, with 17 bases between. Germline V gene sequence: CDR1 MDHEN, CDR2 SYDVKM.

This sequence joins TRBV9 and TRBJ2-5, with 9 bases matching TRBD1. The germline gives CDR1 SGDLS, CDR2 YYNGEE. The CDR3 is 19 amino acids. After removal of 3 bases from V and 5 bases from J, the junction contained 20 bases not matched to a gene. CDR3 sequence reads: CASSALPATRTGDRETQYF. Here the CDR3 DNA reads TGTGCCAGCAGCGCGTTGCCAGCTACCCGGACAGGGGATAGGGAGACCCAGTACTTC.